This T cell receptor beta chain is from a study of blood T cell repertoires in COVID-19. Clones were sequenced by immunoSEQ multiplex PCR, and TCRdb holds only the in-frame ones, with some missing. This table holds 260,000 or so clones, 80% to 90% found once. The CDR3 is 12 residues long. V shed 5 bases and J 7 bases; nucleotides not matched to a gene: 3. Germline CDR1 reads SGHTA; CDR2 reads FQGNSA. The sequence derives from a woman aged 80 or over with COVID-19, enrolled during active disease. The chain uses TRBV7-2 and TRBJ1-2; TRBD1 matches at 8 bases. The sequenced material came from peripheral blood. The CDR3 sequence is CASSADRGGYTF. In DNA form, the CDR3 reads TGTGCCAGCAGCGCCGACAGGGGTGGCTACACCTTC.